Listed below are T cell receptor beta chains from one sample, sequenced in a study of CD8 T cells in ankylosing spondylitis. A single record per CDR3 protein comes from TCRdb applying MiXCR to the 5' RACE reads. The sample records 180,000 or so distinct CDR3 sequences, 11% being singletons. The material sequenced was blood, either unsorted or a sorted T cell fraction (not recorded which). These receptors were taken from a male donor with ankylosing spondylitis or in good health (not recorded which). CDR3s include the opening cysteine and the closing phenylalanine or tryptophan. The order of the fields is V gene, CDR3 protein.

V gene: TRBV15; CDR3 protein: CATSPGQAKNQPQHF
V gene: TRBV21-1; CDR3 protein: CASSKDRTGLAGDSTDTQYF
V gene: TRBV20-1; CDR3 protein: CSASQGASGVNTEAFF
V gene: TRBV12-3/TRBV12-4; CDR3 protein: CASTKGPSGGTEAFF
V gene: TRBV5-8; CDR3 protein: CASSNRVSGTEAFF
V gene: TRBV7-2; CDR3 protein: CASSVGRDDYGYTF
V gene: TRBV18; CDR3 protein: CASRGRATNEKLFF
V gene: TRBV12-3/TRBV12-4; CDR3 protein: CASSSGANEKLFF
V gene: TRBV18; CDR3 protein: CASSPDRVDTGELFF
V gene: TRBV6-1; CDR3 protein: CASNRGPGALTEAFF
V gene: TRBV20-1; CDR3 protein: CSARDRPSLTDTQYF
V gene: TRBV3-1; CDR3 protein: CASSPDYNEQFF
V gene: TRBV20-1; CDR3 protein: CSASSGLDNEFF
V gene: TRBV27; CDR3 protein: CASSPSTSGGWETQYF
V gene: TRBV10-3; CDR3 protein: CAISPTTGSSYEQYF
V gene: TRBV29-1; CDR3 protein: CSVELQGNTEAFF
V gene: TRBV24-1; CDR3 protein: CATSDYQGRGTGELFF
V gene: TRBV3-1; CDR3 protein: CASSKLVLPGETQYF
V gene: TRBV5-1; CDR3 protein: CASSLAEIGVYDEQYF
V gene: TRBV18; CDR3 protein: CASSEFSGEISYEQYF
V gene: TRBV7-9; CDR3 protein: CASSLVLAGAYNEQFF
V gene: TRBV29-1; CDR3 protein: CSVRPADRGDEQFF
V gene: TRBV7-9; CDR3 protein: CASSSLQETQYF
V gene: TRBV20-1; CDR3 protein: CSARGGTRHNEQFF
V gene: TRBV11-2; CDR3 protein: CASTPGPPYEQYF
V gene: TRBV6-1; CDR3 protein: CASSEAPSSGNTIYF
V gene: TRBV5-1; CDR3 protein: CASSKDRGPNGYTF
V gene: TRBV5-1; CDR3 protein: CASSKQGAINTDTQYF
V gene: TRBV6-1; CDR3 protein: CASSPREYEYEQYF
V gene: TRBV5-1; CDR3 protein: CASSLAAGRVETQYF
V gene: TRBV10-3; CDR3 protein: CAIQYSALYNEQFF
V gene: TRBV20-1; CDR3 protein: CSARGTDTQYF
V gene: TRBV6-2/TRBV6-3; CDR3 protein: CASSYMGVDYEQYF
V gene: TRBV12-3/TRBV12-4; CDR3 protein: CASSPWGAGGLNEQYF
V gene: TRBV20-1; CDR3 protein: CSARGQLGVSYF
V gene: TRBV5-1; CDR3 protein: CASSVLDRSSTDTQYF
V gene: TRBV12-3/TRBV12-4; CDR3 protein: CASSLSGDNQPQHF
V gene: TRBV5-1; CDR3 protein: CASSFGTRDFTYEQYF
V gene: TRBV24-1; CDR3 protein: CATSATSGRNEQFF
V gene: TRBV14; CDR3 protein: CASSQEITDTQYF
V gene: TRBV27; CDR3 protein: CASRARTGSSYNEQFF
V gene: TRBV6-1; CDR3 protein: CASADDPGNEQFF
V gene: TRBV7-2; CDR3 protein: CASSFPTGANEQFF
V gene: TRBV27; CDR3 protein: CASSWNRGLEAFF
V gene: TRBV12-3/TRBV12-4; CDR3 protein: CASSLRTRGTGELFF
V gene: TRBV5-1; CDR3 protein: CASSLLRAPDGELFF
V gene: TRBV28; CDR3 protein: CASSLARKGYTF
V gene: TRBV5-6; CDR3 protein: CASSPQYGSTDTQYF
V gene: TRBV5-1; CDR3 protein: CASTRTGDNGYTF
V gene: TRBV20-1; CDR3 protein: CSAKQAGPSYEQYF
V gene: TRBV20-1; CDR3 protein: CSARSGQGQETQYF
V gene: TRBV5-1; CDR3 protein: CASSSREGGNTEAFF